The entry below gives a single T cell receptor (beta chain) sequence along with its context. The V gene's germline CDR1 is MNHEY and CDR2 SVGAGI. V was clipped by 8 bases and J by 8 bases; unmatched bases: 10. There are 13 residues in the CDR3. Produced via immunoSEQ multiplex PCR; TCRdb's table is partial and in-frame only. The sample shows around 35,000 clones, 87% of them seen only once. The data belong to a study of blood T cell repertoires in COVID-19. Sequences were obtained from peripheral blood. The receptor comes from a human donor in a cohort sampled during active COVID-19. J is TRBJ2-5 and V is TRBV6-5, with TRBD2 matching over 8 bases. Written as DNA, the CDR3 is TGTGCCAGCCAAATCGGGGGGGAGGCAACCCAGTACTTC. Translation: CASQIGGEATQYF.